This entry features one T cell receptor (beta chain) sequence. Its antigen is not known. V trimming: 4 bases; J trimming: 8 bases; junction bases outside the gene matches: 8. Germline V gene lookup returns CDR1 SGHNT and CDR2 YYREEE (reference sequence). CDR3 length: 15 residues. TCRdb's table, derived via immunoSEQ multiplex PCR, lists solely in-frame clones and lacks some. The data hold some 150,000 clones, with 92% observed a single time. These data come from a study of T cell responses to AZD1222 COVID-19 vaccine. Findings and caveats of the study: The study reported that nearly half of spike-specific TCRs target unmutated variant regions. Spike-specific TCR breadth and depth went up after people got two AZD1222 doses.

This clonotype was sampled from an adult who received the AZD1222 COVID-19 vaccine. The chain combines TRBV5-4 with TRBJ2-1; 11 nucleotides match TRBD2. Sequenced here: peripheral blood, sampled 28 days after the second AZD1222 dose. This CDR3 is CASSVTTSGKDEQFF. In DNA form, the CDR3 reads TGTGCCAGCAGCGTGACGACTAGCGGGAAAGATGAGCAGTTCTTC.